The rows below give T cell receptor beta chains drawn from one sample of a study of blood T cell repertoires in COVID-19. Generated by immunoSEQ multiplex PCR, the TCRdb table keeps only in-frame clones and is missing some. This table holds about 59,000 clones, roughly nine tenths found once. Sequencing used peripheral blood. These receptors all stem from a man older than 75 in a cohort sampled during active COVID-19. Both conserved end residues are part of each CDR3. A D gene is named only where the DNA matches it firmly. The listing skips clone size in some rows; elsewhere it reads once, few, many or a size class.

j_call,clone_size,d_call,v_call,cdr3_aa,cdr3_nt
TRBJ2-3,NA,TRBD1,TRBV5-3,CARSFRTGGTDTQYF,TGTGCCAGAAGCTTCAGGACAGGGGGCACAGATACGCAGTATTTT
TRBJ1-5,NA,NA,TRBV12-3/TRBV12-4,CASSFNSEPQHF,TGTGCCAGCAGTTTCAATTCGGAGCCCCAGCATTTT
TRBJ2-7,NA,TRBD2,TRBV7-2,CASSLAATSGTPYEQYF,TGTGCCAGCAGCTTAGCGGCGACTAGCGGGACCCCCTACGAGCAGTACTTC
TRBJ2-3,once,TRBD2,TRBV7-3,CASSLAGLAGGQSTDTQYF,TGTGCCAGCAGCTTAGCTGGGCTAGCGGGGGGGCAAAGCACAGATACGCAGTATTTT
TRBJ2-3,few,NA,TRBV10-1,CASSDPGGRGTDTQYF,TGCGCCAGCAGTGATCCGGGGGGCCGGGGCACAGATACGCAGTATTTT
TRBJ1-5,NA,NA,TRBV7-9,CASSLASGFNNQPQHF,TGTGCCAGCAGCTTAGCTTCCGGGTTCAACAATCAGCCCCAGCATTTT
TRBJ2-2,NA,NA,TRBV6-5,CASSLTGPGELFF,TGTGCCAGCAGTCTTACAGGGCCCGGGGAGCTGTTTTTT
TRBJ1-1,once,TRBD1,TRBV30,CASMTGMNTEAFF,TGTGCCTCGATGACAGGGATGAACACTGAAGCTTTCTTT
TRBJ2-7,NA,NA,TRBV5-1,CASSSDTYSYEQYF,TGCGCCAGCAGCTCGGACACCTACTCCTACGAGCAGTACTTC
TRBJ2-1,NA,NA,TRBV5-1,CASSFSLSSYNEQFF,TGCGCCAGCAGCTTCTCGCTTAGCTCCTACAATGAGCAGTTCTTC
TRBJ1-6,NA,TRBD1,TRBV6-5,CASSLDRNSPLHF,TGTGCCAGCAGCTTGGACAGGAATTCACCCCTCCACTTT
TRBJ1-2,NA,TRBD1,TRBV18,CASSSSTGDGYTF,TGTGCCAGCTCATCAAGCACAGGGGATGGCTACACCTTC
TRBJ1-1,NA,NA,TRBV10-2,CASSEQGGTEAFF,TGCGCCAGCAGTGAACAGGGAGGGACTGAAGCTTTCTTT
TRBJ1-3,NA,NA,TRBV5-8,CASSLDRHSGNTIYF,TGTGCCAGCAGCTTGGACAGACACTCTGGAAACACCATATATTTT
TRBJ1-1,once,TRBD1,TRBV5-6,CASSNRGGLKAFF,TGTGCCAGCAGCAACAGGGGAGGATTAAAAGCTTTCTTT
TRBJ1-3,NA,TRBD1,TRBV18,CASSLGTGSSGNTIYF,TGTGCCAGCTCGCTCGGGACAGGGAGCTCTGGAAACACCATATATTTT
TRBJ2-5,once,NA,TRBV10-2,CASSVGQNLLKTQYF,TGCGCCAGCAGTGTGGGCCAAAACTTGTTAAAGACCCAGTACTTC
TRBJ2-7,NA,NA,TRBV5-6,CASSYLDRPYEQYF,TGTGCCAGCAGTTACCTCGACAGACCCTACGAGCAGTACTTC
TRBJ2-1,once,NA,TRBV6-5,CASSYPAGSNEQFF,TGTGCCAGCAGTTACCCCGCGGGTAGCAATGAGCAGTTCTTC
TRBJ1-2,NA,TRBD1,TRBV5-8,CASSPDRGNYGYTF,TGTGCCAGCAGCCCGGACAGGGGGAACTATGGCTACACCTTC
TRBJ1-3,NA,NA,TRBV4-2,CASSQHGQRPSGNTIYF,TGTGCCAGCAGCCAACACGGACAGAGACCCTCTGGAAACACCATATATTTT
TRBJ2-7,once,TRBD2,TRBV6-6,CASRSVRLAAVEQYF,TGTGCCAGCAGATCCGTAAGACTAGCGGCGGTCGAGCAGTACTTC